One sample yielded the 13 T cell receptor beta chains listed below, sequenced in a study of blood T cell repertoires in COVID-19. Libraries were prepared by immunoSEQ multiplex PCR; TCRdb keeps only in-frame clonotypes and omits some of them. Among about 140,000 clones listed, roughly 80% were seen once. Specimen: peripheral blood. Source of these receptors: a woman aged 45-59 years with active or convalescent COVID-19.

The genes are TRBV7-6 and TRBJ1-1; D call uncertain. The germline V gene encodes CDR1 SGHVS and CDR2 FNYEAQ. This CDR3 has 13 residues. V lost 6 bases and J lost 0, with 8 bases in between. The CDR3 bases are TGTGCCAGCAGTTTCCAGATGAACACTGAAGCTTTCTTT. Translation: CASSFQMNTEAFF.

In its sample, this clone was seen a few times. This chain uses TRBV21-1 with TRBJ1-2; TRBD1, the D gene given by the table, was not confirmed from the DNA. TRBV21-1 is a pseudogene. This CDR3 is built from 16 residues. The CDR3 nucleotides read TGTGCCAGCCCAACAGGGGGTTCTAGTCGAGACTATGGCTACACCTTC. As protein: CASPTGGSSRDYGYTF.

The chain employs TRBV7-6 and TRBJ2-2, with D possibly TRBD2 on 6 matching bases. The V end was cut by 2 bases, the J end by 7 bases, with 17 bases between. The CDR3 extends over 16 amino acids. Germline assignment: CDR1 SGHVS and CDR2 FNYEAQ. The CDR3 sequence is CASSLWAGGSFGELFF. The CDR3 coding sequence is TGTGCCAGCAGCTTATGGGCCGGGGGTAGTTTCGGGGAGCTGTTTTTT.

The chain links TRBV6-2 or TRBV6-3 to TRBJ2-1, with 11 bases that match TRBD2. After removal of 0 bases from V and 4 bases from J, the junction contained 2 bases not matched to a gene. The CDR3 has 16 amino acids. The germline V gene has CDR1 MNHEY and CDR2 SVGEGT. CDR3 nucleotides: TGTGCCAGCAGTTACTCGCCTAGCGGGGGGTACAATGAGCAGTTCTTC. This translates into CASSYSPSGGYNEQFF.

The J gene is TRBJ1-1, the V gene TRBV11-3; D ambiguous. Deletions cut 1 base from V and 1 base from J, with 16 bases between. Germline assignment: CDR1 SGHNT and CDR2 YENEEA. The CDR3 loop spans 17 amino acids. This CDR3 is CASSLGAGVEGNTEAFF. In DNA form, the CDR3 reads TGTGCCAGCAGCTTAGGGGCAGGCGTTGAAGGGAACACTGAAGCTTTCTTT.

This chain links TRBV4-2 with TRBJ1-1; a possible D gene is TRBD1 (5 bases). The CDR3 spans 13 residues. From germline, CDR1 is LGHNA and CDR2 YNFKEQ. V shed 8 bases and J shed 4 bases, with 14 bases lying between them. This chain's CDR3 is CASGRGVGTEAFF. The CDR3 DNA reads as TGTGCCAGCGGGCGGGGGGTCGGCACTGAAGCTTTCTTT.

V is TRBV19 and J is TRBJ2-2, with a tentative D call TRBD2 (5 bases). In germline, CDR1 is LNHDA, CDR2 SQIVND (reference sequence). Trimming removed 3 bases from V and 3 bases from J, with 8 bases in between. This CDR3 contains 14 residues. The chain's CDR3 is CASSIQDYTGELFF. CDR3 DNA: TGTGCCAGTAGTATCCAGGACTACACCGGGGAGCTGTTTTTT.

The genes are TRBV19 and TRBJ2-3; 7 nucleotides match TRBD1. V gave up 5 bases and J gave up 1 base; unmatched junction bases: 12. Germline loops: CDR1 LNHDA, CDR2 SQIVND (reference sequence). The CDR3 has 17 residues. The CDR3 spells CASSSTPEGARTDTQYF. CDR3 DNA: TGTGCCAGTAGTTCCACCCCCGAGGGGGCCCGCACAGATACGCAGTATTTT.

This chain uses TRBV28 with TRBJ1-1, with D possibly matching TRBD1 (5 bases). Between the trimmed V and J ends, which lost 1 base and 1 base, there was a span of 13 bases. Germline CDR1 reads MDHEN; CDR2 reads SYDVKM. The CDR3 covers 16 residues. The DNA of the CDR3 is TGTGCCAGCAGTTTATATAGATGGGGGGGGAACACTGAAGCTTTCTTT. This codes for CASSLYRWGGNTEAFF.

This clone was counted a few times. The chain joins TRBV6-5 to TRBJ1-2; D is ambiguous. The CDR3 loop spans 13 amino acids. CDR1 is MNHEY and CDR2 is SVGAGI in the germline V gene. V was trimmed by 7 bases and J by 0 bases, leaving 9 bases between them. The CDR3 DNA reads TGTGCCAGCAAGAGGGAACCTAACTATGGCTACACCTTC. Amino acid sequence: CASKREPNYGYTF.

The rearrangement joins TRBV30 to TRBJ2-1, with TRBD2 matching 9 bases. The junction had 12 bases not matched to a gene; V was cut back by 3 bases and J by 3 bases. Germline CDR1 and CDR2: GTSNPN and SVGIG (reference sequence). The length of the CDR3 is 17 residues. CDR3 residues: CAWSPPSGDPSYNEQFF. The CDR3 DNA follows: TGTGCCTGGAGCCCCCCTAGCGGGGACCCCAGCTACAATGAGCAGTTCTTC.

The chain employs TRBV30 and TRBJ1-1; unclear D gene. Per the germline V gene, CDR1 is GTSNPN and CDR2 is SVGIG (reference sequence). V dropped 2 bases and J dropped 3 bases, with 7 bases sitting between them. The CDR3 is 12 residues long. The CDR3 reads CAWSTRYTEAFF. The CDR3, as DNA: TGTGCCTGGAGTACCAGGTACACTGAAGCTTTCTTT.

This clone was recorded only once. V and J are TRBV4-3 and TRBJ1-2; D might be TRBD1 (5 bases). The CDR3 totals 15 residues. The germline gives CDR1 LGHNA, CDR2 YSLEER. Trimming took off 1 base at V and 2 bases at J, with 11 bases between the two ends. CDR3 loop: CASSQGGRENYGYTF. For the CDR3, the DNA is TGCGCCAGCAGCCAAGGTGGCAGGGAAAACTATGGCTACACCTTC.